The 15 T cell receptor beta chains in this list originate from one sample, sequenced in a study of blood T cell repertoires in COVID-19. The assay was immunoSEQ multiplex PCR, and TCRdb's table has in-frame clones only and misses some. The sample includes about 220,000 clones, over 60% of them seen just once. Input material: peripheral blood. The receptors come from a woman between 70 and 85 years old with acute or convalescent COVID-19.

This clone has only a few counts. The rearrangement links TRBV2 to TRBJ1-1; D remains unclear. The V and J ends lost 8 bases and 5 bases respectively, with 18 bases between them. CDR1 and CDR2 (germline): SNHLY, FYNNEI. The CDR3 spans 14 residues. CDR3 bases: TGTGCCAGCTCCGCCGGTCCCAGGAGGACTGAAGCTTTCTTT. It yields the protein CASSAGPRRTEAFF. The whole variable domain, filled in from reference TRBV2 and TRBJ1-1, reads EPEVTQTPSHQVTQMGQEVILRCVPISNHLYFYWYRQILGQKVEFLVSFYNNEISEKSEIFDDQFSVERPDGSNFTLKIRSTKLEDSAMYFCASSAGPRRTEAFFGQGTRLTVV.

Only a few counts were recorded for this clone. The J gene is TRBJ1-2, the V gene TRBV25-1, with TRBD1 identical over 9 bases. The J segment lost 5 bases and the V segment lost 2 bases, leaving 9 bases of the junction unmatched. Germline V gene data show CDR1 as MGHDK and CDR2 as SYGVNS. The CDR3 is made up of 16 amino acids. This CDR3 reads CASSEPGTGRVYGYTF. CDR3 bases: TGTGCCAGCAGTGAACCCGGGACAGGGAGAGTTTATGGCTACACCTTC.

This chain joins TRBV4-2 and TRBJ2-2, with 14 nucleotides matching TRBD2. Trimming took 1 base from V and 1 from J; bases not matched to a gene: 2. The germline V gene has CDR1 LGHNA and CDR2 YNFKEQ. This CDR3 region has 18 residues. CDR3 nucleotides: TGTGCCAGCAGCCAAGGACTAGCGGGGGGGAGGAACACCGGGGAGCTGTTTTTT. It translates to CASSQGLAGGRNTGELFF.

The J gene is TRBJ2-3, the V gene TRBV5-5; D is uncertain. Germline V gives CDR1 SGHKS, CDR2 YYEKEE (reference sequence). V was clipped by 3 bases and J by 2 bases, with 10 bases between them. CDR3 length: 14 amino acids. Here the CDR3 reads CASSSAGSTDTQYF. In DNA form, the CDR3 reads TGTGCCAGCAGCTCGGCAGGATCCACAGATACGCAGTATTTT. Full variable domain (outside the CDR3, taken from reference TRBV5-5 and TRBJ2-3): DAGVTQSPTHLIKTRGQQVTLRCSPISGHKSVSWYQQVLGQGPQFIFQYYEKEERGRGNFPDRFSARQFPNYSSELNVNALLLGDSALYLCASSSAGSTDTQYFGPGTRLTVL.

The rearrangement uses TRBV10-3 and TRBJ2-3, with 9 bases lining up with TRBD2. V dropped 8 bases and J dropped 9; count of bases not matched to a gene: 15. The germline CDR1 and CDR2 sequences are ENHRY and SYGVKD. This CDR3 has 15 amino acids. The chain's CDR3 is CAIRAGGGIFGTQYF. Written as DNA, the CDR3 is TGTGCCATCCGAGCGGGGGGCGGTATTTTTGGCACGCAGTATTTT.

In its sample, this clone was seen once. This rearrangement joins TRBV5-6 to TRBJ2-3; 9 bases fit TRBD1. The CDR3 is 14 residues long. V gave up 2 bases and J gave up 5 bases; unmatched junction bases: 3. Germline loops: CDR1 SGHDT, CDR2 YYEEEE. CDR3 loop: CASSFRDRVDTQYF. For the CDR3, the DNA is TGTGCCAGCAGCTTCCGGGACAGGGTAGATACGCAGTATTTT.

The J gene is TRBJ2-7, the V gene TRBV3-1 (or the pseudogene TRBV3-2), with D possibly TRBD1 on 5 matching bases. Trimming removed 3 bases at V and 7 bases at J, with 10 bases between. This CDR3 has 12 amino acids. Germline V gives CDR1 LGHDT, CDR2 YNNKEL (reference sequence). CDR3 sequence reads: CASSQGPTEQYV. In DNA, the CDR3 is TGTGCCAGCAGCCAGGGGCCCACGGAGCAGTACGTC.

The rearrangement joins TRBV2 to TRBJ2-7; D unclear. V lost 3 bases and J 0 bases, leaving 12 bases between the germline ends. The CDR3 contains 15 residues. Per the germline V gene, CDR1 is SNHLY and CDR2 is FYNNEI. This chain's CDR3 is CASSDGAANSYEQYF. CDR3 DNA sequence: TGTGCCAGCAGTGACGGTGCGGCGAACTCCTACGAGCAGTACTTC.

With respect to this clone: Other DNA sequences in the same sample also yield this CDR3. The chain combines TRBV3-1 (or the pseudogene TRBV3-2) with TRBJ1-5; weak D call: TRBD1 (5 bases). The V end lost 1 base, the J end lost 4 bases, and 11 bases lay between the germline ends. The CDR3 covers 15 residues. Germline assignment: CDR1 LGHDT and CDR2 YNNKEL (reference sequence). The CDR3 here is CASSQGGGNNQPQHF. In DNA form, the CDR3 reads TGTGCCAGCAGCCAAGGGGGCGGTAATAATCAGCCCCAGCATTTT.

This chain connects TRBV29-1 to TRBJ1-2; TRBD1 agrees at 9 bases. The germline gives CDR1 SQVTM, CDR2 ANQGSEA. The trim removed 6 bases at V and 4 bases at J, leaving 9 bases unmatched. This CDR3 is built from 14 residues. The CDR3 region has the DNA TGCAGCGTGCTACAGGGGGCGCCCCGCTATGGCTACACCTTC. It specifies CSVLQGAPRYGYTF.

This sequence joins TRBV6-6 and TRBJ2-7; a possible D gene is TRBD1 (5 bases). The V end lost 1 base, the J end lost 0 bases, and 7 bases lay between the germline ends. This CDR3 is 14 amino acids long. CDR1 and CDR2 (germline): MNHNY, SVGAGI (reference sequence). The CDR3 here is CASSYYQGSYEQYV. CDR3 DNA sequence: TGTGCCAGCAGTTACTACCAGGGCTCCTACGAGCAGTACGTC.

The table lists this clone with a count of one. V is TRBV11-2 and J is TRBJ2-5, with D hard to call. Germline V gene data show CDR1 as SGHAT and CDR2 as FQNNGV. The CDR3 has 12 residues. Trimming removed 7 bases at V and 5 bases at J, with 11 bases between. The CDR3, as DNA: TGTGCCAGCACCCCCTCGCGGGAGACCCAGTACTTC. It codes for CASTPSRETQYF.

This clone was counted only a few times. The chain is built from TRBV9 and TRBJ1-6; tentative D call: TRBD1 (6 bases). From germline, CDR1 is SGDLS and CDR2 YYNGEE. The length of the CDR3 is 16 residues. The germline V and J ends were trimmed by 4 bases and 5 bases, with 16 bases remaining between them. CDR3 residues: CASSPLGQRNNSPLHF. In DNA form, the CDR3 reads TGTGCCAGCAGCCCCTTAGGACAGAGAAATAATTCACCCCTCCACTTT. Complete variable domain (other parts from reference TRBV9 and TRBJ1-6): DSGVTQTPKHLITATGQRVTLRCSPRSGDLSVYWYQQSLDQGLQFLIQYYNGEERAKGNILERFSAQQFPDLHSELNLSSLELGDSALYFCASSPLGQRNNSPLHFGNGTRLTVT.

V and J are TRBV24-1 and TRBJ2-5; 12 nucleotides align to TRBD2. The CDR3 extends over 18 amino acids. From germline, CDR1 is KGHDR and CDR2 SFDVKD. V lost 4 bases to trimming and J lost 2 bases; unmatched junction nucleotides: 10. The CDR3 sequence: CATSDRLLTSGGQETQYF. The CDR3 nucleotides are TGTGCCACCAGTGACCGCCTTCTGACTAGCGGGGGACAAGAGACCCAGTACTTC.

The chain couples TRBV6-5 to TRBJ2-2; TRBD2 agrees at 8 bases. Losses at the gene ends were 9 bases for V and 1 base for J; bases not matched to a gene: 4. Germline-derived CDR1 and CDR2 are MNHEY and SVGAGI. The CDR3 is 14 residues long. The CDR3 protein is CASCGGRNTGELFF. CDR3 nucleotides: TGTGCCAGTTGCGGGGGGAGGAACACCGGGGAGCTGTTTTTT.